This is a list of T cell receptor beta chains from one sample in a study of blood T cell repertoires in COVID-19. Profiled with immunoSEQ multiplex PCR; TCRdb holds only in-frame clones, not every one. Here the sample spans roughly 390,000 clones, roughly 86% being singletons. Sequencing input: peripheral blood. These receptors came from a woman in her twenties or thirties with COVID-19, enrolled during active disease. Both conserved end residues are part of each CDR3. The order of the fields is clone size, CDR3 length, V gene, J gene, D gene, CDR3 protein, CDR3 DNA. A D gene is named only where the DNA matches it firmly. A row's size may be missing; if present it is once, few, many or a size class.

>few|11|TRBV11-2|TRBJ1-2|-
CASSLGGGYTF
TGTGCCAGCAGCTTAGGCGGTGGCTACACCTTC
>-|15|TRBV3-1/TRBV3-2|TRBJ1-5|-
CASSAASGSNQPQHF
TGTGCCAGCAGCGCCGCGTCAGGAAGCAATCAGCCCCAGCATTTT
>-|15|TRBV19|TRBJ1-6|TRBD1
CASSSRTGESSPLHF
TGTGCCAGTAGTTCCCGGACAGGGGAGAGTTCACCCCTCCACTTT
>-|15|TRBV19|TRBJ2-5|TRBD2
CASSIVPSGRETQYF
TGTGCCAGTAGTATAGTGCCTAGCGGGAGAGAGACCCAGTACTTC
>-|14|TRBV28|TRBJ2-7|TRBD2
CASSERGSSYEQYF
TGTGCCAGCAGTGAGCGGGGGAGCTCCTACGAGCAGTACTTC
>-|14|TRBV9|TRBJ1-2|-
CASSPPEAAYGYTF
TGTGCCAGCAGCCCCCCCGAAGCCGCCTATGGCTACACCTTC
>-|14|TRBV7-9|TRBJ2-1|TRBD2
CASSLGSGSTEQFF
TGTGCCAGCAGCTTAGGTAGCGGGAGTACTGAGCAGTTCTTC
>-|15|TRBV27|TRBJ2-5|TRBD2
CASSFSGGDQETQYF
TGTGCCAGCAGTTTTAGCGGGGGTGATCAAGAGACCCAGTACTTC
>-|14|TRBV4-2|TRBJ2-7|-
CASSQDRAPDEQYF
TGTGCCAGCAGCCAAGACAGGGCTCCCGACGAGCAGTACTTC
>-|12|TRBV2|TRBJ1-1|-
CAGNTGYTEAFF
TGTGCCGGCAACACAGGATACACTGAAGCTTTCTTT
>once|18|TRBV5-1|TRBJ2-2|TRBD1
CASSFSTGTGGPTGELFF
TGCGCCAGCAGTTTTAGTACCGGGACAGGGGGCCCCACCGGGGAGCTGTTTTTT
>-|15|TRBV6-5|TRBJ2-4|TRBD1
CASSRGTGGKNIQYF
TGTGCCAGCAGCCGAGGGACAGGGGGCAAAAACATTCAGTACTTC
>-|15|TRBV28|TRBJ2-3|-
CASSLNRGLPDTQYF
TGTGCCAGCAGTTTAAATAGGGGACTTCCAGATACGCAGTATTTT
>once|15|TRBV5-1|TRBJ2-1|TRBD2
CASSGLTSGKNEQFF
TGCGCCAGCAGCGGGCTAACTAGCGGGAAAAATGAGCAGTTCTTC
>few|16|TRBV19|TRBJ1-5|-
CASSMRLTEYNQPQHF
TGTGCCAGTAGTATGAGGTTGACAGAGTACAATCAGCCCCAGCATTTT
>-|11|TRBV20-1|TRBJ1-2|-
CSARGAYGYTF
TGCAGTGCTAGAGGGGCGTATGGCTACACCTTC
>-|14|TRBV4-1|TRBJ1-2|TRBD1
CASSQGQGFGGYTF
TGCGCCAGCAGCCAGGGACAGGGGTTTGGTGGCTACACCTTC
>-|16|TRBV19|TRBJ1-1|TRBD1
CASSIPPNRGHTEAFF
TGTGCCAGTAGTATACCACCAAACAGGGGGCACACTGAAGCTTTCTTT
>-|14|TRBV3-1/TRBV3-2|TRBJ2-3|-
CASSQTGREDTQYF
TGTGCCAGCAGCCAAACCGGCCGGGAAGATACGCAGTATTTT
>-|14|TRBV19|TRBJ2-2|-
CASSSQGRGGELFF
TGTGCCAGTAGTTCACAGGGTAGAGGCGGGGAGCTGTTTTTT
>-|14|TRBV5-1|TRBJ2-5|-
CASSPGGGKETQYF
TGCGCCAGCAGCCCCGGAGGCGGGAAAGAGACCCAGTACTTC
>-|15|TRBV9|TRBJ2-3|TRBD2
CASSAREGAADTQYF
TGTGCCAGCAGCGCCCGGGAGGGCGCCGCAGATACGCAGTATTTT
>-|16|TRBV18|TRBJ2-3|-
CASSPIGARSTDTQYF
TGTGCCAGCTCACCGATCGGTGCGCGTAGCACAGATACGCAGTATTTT
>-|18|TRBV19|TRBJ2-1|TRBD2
CASSVNSGRARSYNEQFF
TGTGCCAGTAGTGTCAATAGCGGGAGGGCTAGGTCCTACAATGAGCAGTTCTTC
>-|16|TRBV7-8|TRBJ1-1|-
CASSLSNRRVSTEAFF
TGTGCCAGCAGCTTAAGTAACCGTCGGGTAAGCACTGAAGCTTTCTTT
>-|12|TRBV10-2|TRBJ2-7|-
CASSGSSYEQYF
TGCGCCAGCAGCGGGTCTTCCTACGAGCAGTACTTC
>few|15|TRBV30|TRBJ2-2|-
CAWKRSGRGTGELFF
TGTGCCTGGAAACGGAGCGGCCGAGGCACCGGGGAGCTGTTTTTT
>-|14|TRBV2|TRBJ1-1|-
CASSDSGLDTEAFF
TGTGCCAGCAGTGATTCAGGGTTAGACACTGAAGCTTTCTTT
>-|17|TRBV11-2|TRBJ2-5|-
CASSLDRGTGVSETQYF
TGTGCCAGCAGCTTAGACAGAGGTACAGGAGTGTCGGAGACCCAGTACTTC